This T cell receptor (beta chain) was retrieved from a study of identical twins. Findings of the study overall: Models, which agreed with sharing between unrelated individuals, nonetheless underestimated the out-of-frame TCR alpha sharing seen in monozygotic twins. Analyses based on zero insertions could be partly confounded by invariant MAIT and iNKT cells.

Healthy Caucasian donors formed the entire cohort. As for this clonotype: No antigen is known for it.

Via MiXCR, TCRdb re-called the 5' RACE reads, giving one row per CDR3 protein. The profile shows around 670,000 distinct CDR3 sequences, 6.1% of them singletons. Sequenced material: naive T cells sorted from blood. The origin of this receptor is a young man in good health.

The CDR3 here is CASSVSPYEAYEQYF. In nucleotides, the CDR3 is TGTGCCAGCAGCGTCTCACCCTACGAAGCCTACGAGCAGTACTTC. V gene TRBV9 combines with J gene TRBJ2-7; D is uncertain. The CDR3 is 15 residues long. V gave up 2 bases and J gave up 2 bases, with 14 bases separating them. CDR1 and CDR2 from the germline V gene are SGDLS and YYNGEE.